What follows is one T cell receptor beta chain and its context. This CDR3 is built from 14 residues. CDR1 is SGHRS and CDR2 is YFSETQ in the germline V gene. V shed 5 bases and J 4 bases; nucleotides not matched to a gene: 4. The data were obtained in a study of blood T cell repertoires in COVID-19. Across the study: The origin of the acute and convalescent COVID-19 samples was the United States, Italy and Spain. T cells, B-cell-depleted T cells, or PBMCs provided the cDNA or gDNA that served as material.

Authors' data handling: Amplified reference gene primers provided the basis for estimating nucleated cell counts. The table came from immunoSEQ multiplex PCR; TCRdb's copy has only in-frame clones and leaves some out. V, J and clone size reflect that table, while D and trimming were determined from the DNA. Among some 160,000 clones listed, approximately 86% were seen once. This chain uses TRBV5-1 with TRBJ2-2; 8 nucleotides line up with TRBD2. This clonotype was sampled from an elderly woman with COVID-19, enrolled during active disease. The specimen was peripheral blood. The CDR3 spells CASSGGRRTGELFF. CDR3 coding DNA: TGCGCCAGCAGTGGCGGGAGGCGCACCGGGGAGCTGTTTTTT.